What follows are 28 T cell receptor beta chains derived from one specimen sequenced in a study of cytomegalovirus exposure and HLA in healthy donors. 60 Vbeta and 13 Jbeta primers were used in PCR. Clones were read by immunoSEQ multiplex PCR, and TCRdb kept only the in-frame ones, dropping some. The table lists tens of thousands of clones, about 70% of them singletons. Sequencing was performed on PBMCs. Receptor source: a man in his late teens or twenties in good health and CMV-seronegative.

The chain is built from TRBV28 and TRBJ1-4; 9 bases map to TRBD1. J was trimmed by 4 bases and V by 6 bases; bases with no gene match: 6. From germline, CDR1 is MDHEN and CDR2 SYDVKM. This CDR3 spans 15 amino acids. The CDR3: CASRPDRGFNEKLFF. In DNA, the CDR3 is TGTGCCAGCAGGCCTGACAGGGGGTTTAATGAAAAACTGTTTTTT. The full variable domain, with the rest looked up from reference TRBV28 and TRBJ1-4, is DVKVTQSSRYLVKRTGEKVFLECVQDMDHENMFWYRQDPGLGLRLIYFSYDVKMKEKGDIPEGYSVSREKKERFSLILESASTNQTSMYLCASRPDRGFNEKLFFGSGTQLSVL.

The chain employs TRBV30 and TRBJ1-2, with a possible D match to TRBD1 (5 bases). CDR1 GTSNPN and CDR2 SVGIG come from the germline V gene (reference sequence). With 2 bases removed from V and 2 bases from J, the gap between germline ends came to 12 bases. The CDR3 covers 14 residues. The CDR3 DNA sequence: TGTGCCTGGAGTATTCTGGGGGGAAACTATGGCTACACCTTC. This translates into CAWSILGGNYGYTF.

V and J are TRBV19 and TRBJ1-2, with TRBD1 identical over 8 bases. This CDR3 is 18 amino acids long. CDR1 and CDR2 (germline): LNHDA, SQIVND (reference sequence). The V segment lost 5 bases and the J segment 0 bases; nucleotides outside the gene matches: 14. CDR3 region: CASSDRGPDRGTNYGYTF. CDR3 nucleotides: TGTGCCAGTAGTGATAGAGGCCCCGACAGGGGAACTAACTATGGCTACACCTTC.

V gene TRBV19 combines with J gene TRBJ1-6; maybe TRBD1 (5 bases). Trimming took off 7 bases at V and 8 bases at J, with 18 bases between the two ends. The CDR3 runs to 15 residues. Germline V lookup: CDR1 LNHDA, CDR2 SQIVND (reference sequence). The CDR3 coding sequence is TGTGCCAGTACCCGGAAGGGGCTAGGGTATTCACCCCTCCACTTT. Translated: CASTRKGLGYSPLHF.

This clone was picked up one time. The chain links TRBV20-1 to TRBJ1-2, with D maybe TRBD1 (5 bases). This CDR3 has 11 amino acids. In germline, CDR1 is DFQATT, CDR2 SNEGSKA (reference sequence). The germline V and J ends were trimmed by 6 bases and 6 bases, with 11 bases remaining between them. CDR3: CSAIREDGYTF. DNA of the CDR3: TGCAGTGCAATCAGGGAAGATGGCTACACCTTC.

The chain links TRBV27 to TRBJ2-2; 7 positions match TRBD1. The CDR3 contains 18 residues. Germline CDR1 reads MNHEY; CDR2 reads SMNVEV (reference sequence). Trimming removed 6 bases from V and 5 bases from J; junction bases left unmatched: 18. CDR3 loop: CASSRDDNTGVYTGELFF. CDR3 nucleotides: TGTGCCAGCAGCCGAGATGATAATACAGGGGTATATACCGGGGAGCTGTTTTTT.

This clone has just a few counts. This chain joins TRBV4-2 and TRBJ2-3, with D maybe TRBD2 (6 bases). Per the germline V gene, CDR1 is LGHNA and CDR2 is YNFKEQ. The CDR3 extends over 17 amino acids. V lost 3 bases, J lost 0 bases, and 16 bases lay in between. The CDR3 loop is CASSHPGVAASTDTQYF. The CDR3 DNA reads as TGTGCCAGCAGCCACCCTGGGGTAGCGGCTAGCACAGATACGCAGTATTTT.

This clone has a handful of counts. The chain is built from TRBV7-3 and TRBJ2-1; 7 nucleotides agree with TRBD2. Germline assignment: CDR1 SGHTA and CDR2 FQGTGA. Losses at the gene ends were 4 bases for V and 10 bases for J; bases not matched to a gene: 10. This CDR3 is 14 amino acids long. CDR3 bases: TGTGCCAGCAGCTCCTCGCGGGGGACGGGGGAGCAGTTCTTC. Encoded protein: CASSSSRGTGEQFF.

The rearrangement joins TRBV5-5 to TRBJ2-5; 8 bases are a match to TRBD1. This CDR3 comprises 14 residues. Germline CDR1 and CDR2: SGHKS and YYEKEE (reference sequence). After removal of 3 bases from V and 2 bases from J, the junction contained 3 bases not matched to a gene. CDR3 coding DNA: TGTGCCAGCAGCTCCTGGACAGGGCAAGAGACCCAGTACTTC. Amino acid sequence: CASSSWTGQETQYF.

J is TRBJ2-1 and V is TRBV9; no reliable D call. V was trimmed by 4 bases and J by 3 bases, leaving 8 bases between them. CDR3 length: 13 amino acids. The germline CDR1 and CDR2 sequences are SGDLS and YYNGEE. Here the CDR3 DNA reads TGTGCCAGCAGCCCTCCTAACTACAATGAGCAGTTCTTC. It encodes CASSPPNYNEQFF.

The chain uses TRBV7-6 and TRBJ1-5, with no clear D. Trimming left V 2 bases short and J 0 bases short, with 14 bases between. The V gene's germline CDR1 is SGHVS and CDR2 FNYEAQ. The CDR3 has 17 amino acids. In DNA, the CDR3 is TGTGCCAGCAGCTTATTTAGTTCGGAGTATAGCAATCAGCCCCAGCATTTT. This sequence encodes CASSLFSSEYSNQPQHF. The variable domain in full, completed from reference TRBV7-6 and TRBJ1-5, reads GAGVSQSPRYKVTKRGQDVALRCDPISGHVSLYWYRQALGQGPEFLTYFNYEAQQDKSGLPNDRFSAERPEGSISTLTIQRTEQRDSAMYRCASSLFSSEYSNQPQHFGDGTRLSIL.

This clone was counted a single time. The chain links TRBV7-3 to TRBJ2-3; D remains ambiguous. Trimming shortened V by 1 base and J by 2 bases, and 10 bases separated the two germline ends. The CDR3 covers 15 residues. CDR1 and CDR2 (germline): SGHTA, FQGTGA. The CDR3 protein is CASSLMAALTDTQYF. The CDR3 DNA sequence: TGTGCCAGCAGCTTAATGGCGGCCCTCACAGATACGCAGTATTTT.

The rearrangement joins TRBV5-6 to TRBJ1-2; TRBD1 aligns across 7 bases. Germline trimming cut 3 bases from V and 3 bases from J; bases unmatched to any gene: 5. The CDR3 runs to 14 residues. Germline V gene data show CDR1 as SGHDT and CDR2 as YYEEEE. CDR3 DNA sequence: TGTGCCAGCAGCTCCCGGGACAGCCACTATGGCTACACCTTC. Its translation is CASSSRDSHYGYTF.

The CDR3 spells CASSPTGGSLYEQYF. The CDR3 DNA reads TGTGCCAGCAGCCCTACAGGGGGCAGCCTCTACGAGCAGTACTTC. The chain joins TRBV7-3 to TRBJ2-7; 9 bases agree with TRBD1. Germline CDR1 is SGHTA and CDR2 is FQGTGA. The ends lost 5 bases at V and 3 bases at J; junction bases unmatched: 8. The CDR3 is 15 amino acids.

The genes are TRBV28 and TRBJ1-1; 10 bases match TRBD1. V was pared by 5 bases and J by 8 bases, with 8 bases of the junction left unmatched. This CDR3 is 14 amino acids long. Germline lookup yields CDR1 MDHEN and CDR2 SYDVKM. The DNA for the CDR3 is TGTGCCAGCAGTCTTTCTCGGACAGGGGGGGAAGCTTTCTTT. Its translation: CASSLSRTGGEAFF.

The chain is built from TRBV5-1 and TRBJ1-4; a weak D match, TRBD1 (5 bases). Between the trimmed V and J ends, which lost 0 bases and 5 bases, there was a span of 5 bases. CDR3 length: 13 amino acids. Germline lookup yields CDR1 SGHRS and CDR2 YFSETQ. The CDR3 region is CASSLDRNEKLFF. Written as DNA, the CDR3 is TGCGCCAGCAGCTTGGACAGGAATGAAAAACTGTTTTTT.

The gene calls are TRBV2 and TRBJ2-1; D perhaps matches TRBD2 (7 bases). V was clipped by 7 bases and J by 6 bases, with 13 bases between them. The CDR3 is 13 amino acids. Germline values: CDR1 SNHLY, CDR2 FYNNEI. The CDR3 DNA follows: TGTGCCAGCAAGGAGGGGGGGCTCAATGAGCAGTTCTTC. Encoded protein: CASKEGGLNEQFF.

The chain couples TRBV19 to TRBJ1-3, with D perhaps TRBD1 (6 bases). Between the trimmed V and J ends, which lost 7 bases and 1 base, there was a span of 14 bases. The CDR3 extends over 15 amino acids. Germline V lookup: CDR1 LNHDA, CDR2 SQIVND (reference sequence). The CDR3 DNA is TGTGCCAGTAACCCGGACAGCCATTCTGGAAACACCATATATTTT. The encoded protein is CASNPDSHSGNTIYF.

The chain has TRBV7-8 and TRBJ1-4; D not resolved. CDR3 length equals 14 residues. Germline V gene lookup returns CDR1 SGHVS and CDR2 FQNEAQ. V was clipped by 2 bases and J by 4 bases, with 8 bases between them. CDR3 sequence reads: CASSLLQNNEKLFF. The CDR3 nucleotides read TGTGCCAGCAGCTTATTGCAGAATAATGAAAAACTGTTTTTT.

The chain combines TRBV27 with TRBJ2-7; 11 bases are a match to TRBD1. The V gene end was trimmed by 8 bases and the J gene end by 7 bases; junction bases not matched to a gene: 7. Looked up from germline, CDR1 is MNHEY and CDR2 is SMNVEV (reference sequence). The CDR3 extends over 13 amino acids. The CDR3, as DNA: TGTGCCAGCCCCTGGACAGGGGGCTGGGAGCAGTACGTC. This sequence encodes CASPWTGGWEQYV.

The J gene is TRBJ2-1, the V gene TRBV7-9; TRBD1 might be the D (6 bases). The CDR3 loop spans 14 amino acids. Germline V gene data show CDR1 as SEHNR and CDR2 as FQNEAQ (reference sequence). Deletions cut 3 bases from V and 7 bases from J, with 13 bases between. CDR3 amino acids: CASSLVQGKNEQFF. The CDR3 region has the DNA TGTGCCAGCAGCTTGGTCCAGGGGAAGAATGAGCAGTTCTTC.

In nucleotides, the CDR3 is TGTGCCATCAGTGAGTCCGGGACAGGGGATGAAAAACTGTTTTTT. It translates to CAISESGTGDEKLFF. This rearrangement joins TRBV10-3 to TRBJ1-4; 10 positions agree with TRBD1. With V trimmed by 0 bases and J by 6 bases, 1 base remained unmatched. The germline gives CDR1 ENHRY, CDR2 SYGVKD. The CDR3 covers 15 residues.

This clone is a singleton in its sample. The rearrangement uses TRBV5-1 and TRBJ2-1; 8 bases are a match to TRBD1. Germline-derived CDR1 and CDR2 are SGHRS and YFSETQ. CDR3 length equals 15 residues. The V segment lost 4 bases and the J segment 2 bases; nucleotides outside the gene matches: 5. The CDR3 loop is CASSPGQGTYNEQFF. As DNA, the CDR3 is TGCGCCAGCAGCCCCGGACAGGGTACCTACAATGAGCAGTTCTTC.

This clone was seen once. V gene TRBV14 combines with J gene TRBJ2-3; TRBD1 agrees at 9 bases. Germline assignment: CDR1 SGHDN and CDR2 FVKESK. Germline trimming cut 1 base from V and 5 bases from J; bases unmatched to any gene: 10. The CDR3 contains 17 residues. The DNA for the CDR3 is TGTGCCAGCAGCCAAGTTGCGGGACAGGGCTGGGGAGATACGCAGTATTTT. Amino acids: CASSQVAGQGWGDTQYF.

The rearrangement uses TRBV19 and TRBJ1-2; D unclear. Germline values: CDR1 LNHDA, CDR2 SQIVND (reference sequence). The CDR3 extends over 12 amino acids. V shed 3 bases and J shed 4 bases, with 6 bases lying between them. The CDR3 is CASSMSPYGYTF. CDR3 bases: TGTGCCAGTAGTATGAGTCCCTATGGCTACACCTTC.

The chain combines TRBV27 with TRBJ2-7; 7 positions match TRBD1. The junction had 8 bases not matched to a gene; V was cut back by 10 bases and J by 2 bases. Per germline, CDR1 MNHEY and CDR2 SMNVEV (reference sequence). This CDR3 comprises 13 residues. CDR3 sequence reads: CATRTGGTYEQYF. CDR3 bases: TGTGCCACCCGGACAGGAGGAACCTACGAGCAGTACTTC.

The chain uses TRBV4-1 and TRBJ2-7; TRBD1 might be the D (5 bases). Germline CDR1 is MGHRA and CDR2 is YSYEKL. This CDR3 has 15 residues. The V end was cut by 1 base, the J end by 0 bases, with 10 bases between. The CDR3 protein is CASSQVQTGSYEQYV. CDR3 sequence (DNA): TGCGCCAGCAGCCAAGTCCAAACAGGCTCCTACGAGCAGTACGTC.

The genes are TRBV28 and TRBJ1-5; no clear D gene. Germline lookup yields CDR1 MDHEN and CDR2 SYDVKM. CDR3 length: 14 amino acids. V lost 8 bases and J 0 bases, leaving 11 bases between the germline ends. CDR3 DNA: TGTGCCAGCGGGAGGAGGCCTAGCAATCAGCCCCAGCATTTT. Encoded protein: CASGRRPSNQPQHF.